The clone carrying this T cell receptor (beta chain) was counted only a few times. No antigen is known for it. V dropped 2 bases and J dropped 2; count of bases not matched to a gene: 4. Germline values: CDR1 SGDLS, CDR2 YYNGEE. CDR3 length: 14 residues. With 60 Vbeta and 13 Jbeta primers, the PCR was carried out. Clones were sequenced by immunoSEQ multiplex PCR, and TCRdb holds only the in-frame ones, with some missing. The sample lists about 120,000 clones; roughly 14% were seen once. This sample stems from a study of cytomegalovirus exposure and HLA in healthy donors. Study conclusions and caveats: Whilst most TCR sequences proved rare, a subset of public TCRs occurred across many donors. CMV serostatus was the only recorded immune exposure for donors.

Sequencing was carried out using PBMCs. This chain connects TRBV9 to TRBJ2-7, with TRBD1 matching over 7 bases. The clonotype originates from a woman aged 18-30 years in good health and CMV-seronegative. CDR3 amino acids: CASSVGQIAYEQYF. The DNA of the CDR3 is TGTGCCAGCAGCGTGGGACAGATTGCCTACGAGCAGTACTTC.